This paragraph covers one T cell receptor beta chain sequence. Its antigen is not yet known. Base-call qualities are not available, and no considerably larger clone is one nucleotide away. The hyperthyroidism patients were 18 to 65 years old and newly diagnosed, with a disease duration of less than 2 months. Patients with other autoimmune diseases, uncontrolled infections, pregnancy or lactation were excluded from the study. Clinical symptoms, serum thyroxine, TRAb, thyroid ultrasound and orbital computed tomography were used for diagnosis. Total RNA was extracted with Trizol reagent and quality-checked on an Agilent 2100 Bioanalyzer. For repertoire sequencing, the TCR beta CDR3 regions were amplified from RNA transcripts. The first round of RT-PCR was done with HTBI primers and the Qiagen OneStep RT-PCR kit, and was followed by a second round of multiplex PCR, then size selection and purification. Sequencing of the libraries was carried out on an Illumina HiSeq2000 in paired-end mode with 100 bp reads. As for the original processing: SOAPnuke was used for read processing, and reads with adapters, uncalled bases, a mean Phred below 15, or no exact constant-primer or identifier match were discarded. High-quality paired reads were merged with COPE v1.2.5. Clonotypes were defined as unique nucleotide sequences and were aligned to IMGT TRB V, D and J references using MiTCR v1.1. Only V-J combinations with frequency above 0.0001 were analysed, covering over 98% of repertoires. For each V-J combination, a TCR clonal expansion and chaos score was defined as the ratio of F50 clonal expansion to chaos observed in the TCRdist matrix. Features were reduced by Welch's t-statistics and random forest to around 14 V-J combinations, which fed a naive Bayes classifier. The similarity between thyroid and blood repertoires was quantified using the Morisita-Horn index. TCRdb took the public reads, trimmed them with fastp at Q25, ran MiXCR for clone calling and kept in-frame beta chains. Each CDR3 protein appears once, grouped with its most common genes and DNA. TCRdb's processing, not the study's, gives the V and J calls here. Counted in this sample were 1 million to 1.3 million distinct CDR3 sequences; about 40% of them appeared once. Around 10% of the sample belongs to the ten largest clones.

For CDR1 and CDR2, the germline V gene (reference sequence) lists SEHNR and FQNEAQ. The CDR3 spans 17 residues, from the cysteine through the phenylalanine. Just CDR3 DNA is preserved here, 51 bases in frame from base 1. The V and J ends are trimmed by 3 bases and 2 bases, leaving 20 bases between them. The sample comes from a study of Graves' ophthalmopathy and Graves' hyperthyroidism (dated by TCRdb to the late 2010s). As for the study more broadly: Hyperthyroidism was considered stable if no progression to ophthalmopathy occurred within 18 months of follow-up. To tell Graves' ophthalmopathy apart from Graves' hyperthyroidism, and to predict which patients would progress to ophthalmopathy, the study relied on TCR beta repertoire signatures. In total, around 140 blood samples were TCR-sequenced: 43 ophthalmopathy, roughly 80 hyperthyroidism and some 17 hyperthyroidism-to-ophthalmopathy patients. To explore V-J signatures that distinguish ophthalmopathy from hyperthyroidism, a discovery set of around 100 patients was enrolled, made up of under 50 with ophthalmopathy and fewer than 60 with stable hyperthyroidism. For independent validation, a separate cohort was made up of 18 hyperthyroidism patients plus 17 patients who later progressed from hyperthyroidism to ophthalmopathy. T-cell repertoires of thyroid tissue and blood were compared in more than five hyperthyroidism patients. Following sampling, methimazole starting at 30 mg daily was administered to hyperthyroidism patients, and high-dose intravenous methylprednisolone was administered to ophthalmopathy patients.

What the work shows at the level of the full study, not this receptor alone: In validation, the model predicted ophthalmopathy progression with about 64% sensitivity and about 77% specificity; some twelve predicted patients were CT-confirmed with GO in a median of about 7.1 months. In cross-validation, the 13-signature model distinguished ophthalmopathy from stable hyperthyroidism with less than 90% sensitivity and around 84% specificity, while in the test set the corresponding values were about 80% and 75%. No statistical method was used to predetermine the sample size, and group allocation was not hidden from the investigators. Most expanded thyroid clonotypes with a frequency above 0.001 also appeared in blood, which suggests that blood repertoires may reflect the immune response in the thyroid.

Sequencing input: peripheral blood or thyroid tissue (not recorded which). The source of this sequence is an adult man with Graves' hyperthyroidism. In this chain, TRBV7-9 is recombined with TRBJ2-7, and perhaps TRBD1 as D gene, on 5 matching bases. The CDR3 reads CASSFSSRRTPTYEQYF. The bases are TGTGCCAGCAGCTTTTCGAGCAGGCGGACACCAACCTACGAGCAGTACTTC.